This TCR beta chain was captured in a study of early stage breast cancer tumors. Study-level information: Among approximately 12 ER+/PR+/HER2- tumors, eight were ductal, four lobular. Samples were sequenced at approximately 9.5-fold average coverage. General study results and limits: Commonly generated sequences made up most enriched TCRB sequences shared between patients.

This clone was seen a few times. Its antigen remains unidentified. Germline CDR1 LGHNT, CDR2 FRNRAP. V was pared by 8 bases and J by 5 bases, with 20 bases between. This CDR3 spans 15 amino acids. Generated by immunoSEQ multiplex PCR, the TCRdb table keeps only in-frame clones and is missing some. The sample has 25,000 to 30,000 clones; about 60% are singletons. This clonotype originated in a person aged 45 to 59 with breast cancer. The material sequenced was breast tumor tissue. This sequence joins TRBV12-5 and TRBJ2-3, with D perhaps TRBD1 or TRBD2 (5 bases each). CDR3 sequence (DNA): TGTGCTAGTTCGGGGACCTTGGGGCCAAGAGATACGCAGTATTTT. Protein product: CASSGTLGPRDTQYF.